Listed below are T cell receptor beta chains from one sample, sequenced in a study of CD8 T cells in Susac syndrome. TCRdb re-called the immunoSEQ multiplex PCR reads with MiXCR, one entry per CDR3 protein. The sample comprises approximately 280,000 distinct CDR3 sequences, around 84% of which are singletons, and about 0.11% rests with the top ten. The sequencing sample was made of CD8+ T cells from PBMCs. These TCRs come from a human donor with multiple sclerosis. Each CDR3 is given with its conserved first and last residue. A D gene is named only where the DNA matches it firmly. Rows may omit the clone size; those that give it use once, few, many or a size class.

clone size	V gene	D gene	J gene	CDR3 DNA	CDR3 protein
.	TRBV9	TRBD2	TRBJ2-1	TGTGCCAGCAGCCCTGGGGGTAGCGGGAGCTACGAGCAGTTCTTC	CASSPGGSGSYEQFF
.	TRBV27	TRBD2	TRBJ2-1	TGTGCCAGCAGTTCCCACCTTAGCGGGATCTACAATGAGCAGTTCTTC	CASSSHLSGIYNEQFF
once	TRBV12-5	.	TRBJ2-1	TGTGCTAGTGGTTTGGCCCACCTCGGGACCACGCACAATGAGCAGTTCTTC	CASGLAHLGTTHNEQFF
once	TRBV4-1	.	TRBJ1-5	TGCGCCAGCAGCCACCGGACAGTGGGCCAGCCCCAGCATTTT	CASSHRTVGQPQHF
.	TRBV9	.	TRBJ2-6	TGTGCCAGCAGCTCCCCACGAGGGGGGTCTGGGGCCAACGTCCTGACTTTC	CASSSPRGGSGANVLTF
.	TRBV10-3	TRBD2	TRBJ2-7	TGTGCCATCAGTTTCGGCCCGACTAGCACCAAACTCCTCTCCTACGAGCAGTACTTC	CAISFGPTSTKLLSYEQYF
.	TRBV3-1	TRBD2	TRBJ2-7	TGTGCCAGCAGCCAAGGGGTATACGGGAGGATCAACGAGCAGTACTTC	CASSQGVYGRINEQYF
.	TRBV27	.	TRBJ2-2	TGTGCCAGCAGTACAGGAGGCGGGGAGCTGTTTTTT	CASSTGGGELFF
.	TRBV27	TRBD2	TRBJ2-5	TGTGCCAGCAGTATTTTACTAGCGGGAGGGCCAAGTGAGACCCAGTACTTC	CASSILLAGGPSETQYF
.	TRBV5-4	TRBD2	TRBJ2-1	TGTGCCAGCAGCGTCAAAGCGGGAGATGAGCAGTTCTTC	CASSVKAGDEQFF
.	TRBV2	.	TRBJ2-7	TGTGCCAGCGAGGCAGGGAGAGAATACGAGCAGTACTTC	CASEAGREYEQYF
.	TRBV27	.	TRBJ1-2	TGTGCCAGCAGTTTGGTCAGGGGAGATGGCTACACCTTC	CASSLVRGDGYTF
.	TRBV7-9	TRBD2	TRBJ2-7	TGTGCCAGCAGCCCAGCCCGGGGAGCGGGGTACGGGCAGTACTTC	CASSPARGAGYGQYF
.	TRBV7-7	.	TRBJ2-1	TGTGCTAGCGCGGCTGGGGCGTTAGGATCCTACAATGAGCAGTTCTTC	CASAAGALGSYNEQFF
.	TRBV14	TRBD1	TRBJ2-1	TGTGCCAGCAGCCAACTACAGGGGAAAGCCCGAAGCTCCTACAATGAGCAGTTCTTC	CASSQLQGKARSSYNEQFF
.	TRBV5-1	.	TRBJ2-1	TGCGCCAGCAGCTTGTCAGGGGCCTCTTCGCGGACTGAGCAGTTCTTC	CASSLSGASSRTEQFF
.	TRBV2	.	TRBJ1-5	TGTGCCAGCAGTGAGTTGGGCCCTTATAGCAATCAGCCCCAGCATTTT	CASSELGPYSNQPQHF
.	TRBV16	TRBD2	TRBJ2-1	TGTGCCAGCAGCCAATCCCCCAGCGGGGGGGCTAATGAGCAGTTCTTC	CASSQSPSGGANEQFF
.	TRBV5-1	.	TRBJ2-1	TGCGCCAGCAGCCGGGGCTCTTTAGTGGGTTCCTACAATGAGCAGTTCTTC	CASSRGSLVGSYNEQFF
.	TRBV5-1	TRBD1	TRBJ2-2	TGCGCCAGCAGCGCGAAACAGGGGGTTGACACCGGGGAGCTGTTTTTT	CASSAKQGVDTGELFF
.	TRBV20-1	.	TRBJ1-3	TGCAGTGCCAGGAGGGGGAGCACCATATATTTT	CSARRGSTIYF
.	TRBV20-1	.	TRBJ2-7	TGCAGTGCAAGATCCCACAGCGCCTACGAGCAGTACTTC	CSARSHSAYEQYF
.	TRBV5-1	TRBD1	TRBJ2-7	TGCGCCAGCAGCCAAAGACAGGGGGTACCCTACGAGCAGTACTTC	CASSQRQGVPYEQYF
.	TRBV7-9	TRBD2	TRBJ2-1	TGTGCCAGCAGCTTCGTCGGCGGGAGGGCCCATGAGCAGTTCTTC	CASSFVGGRAHEQFF
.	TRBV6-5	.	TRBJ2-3	TGTGCCAGCAGTTACTCGTTGGCGGCCGCCCTTAGGGATACGCAGTATTTT	CASSYSLAAALRDTQYF
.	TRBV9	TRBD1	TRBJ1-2	TGTGCCAGCAGCGCTCTTGCCCCGGGACAGCGTCTTTTTACTCCCTATGGCTACACCTTC	CASSALAPGQRLFTPYGYTF
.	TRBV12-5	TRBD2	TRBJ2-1	TGTGCTAGTGGTTTGCCTTCGACTAGCCCCTTTTACAATGAGCAGTTCTTC	CASGLPSTSPFYNEQFF
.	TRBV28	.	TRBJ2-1	TGTGCCAGCAGCCCCCCAATTCACTCCTACAATGAGCAGTTCTTC	CASSPPIHSYNEQFF
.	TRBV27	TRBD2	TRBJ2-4	TGTGCCAGCAGGACTAGCGGGGGCTCAGCCAAAAACATTCAGTACTTC	CASRTSGGSAKNIQYF
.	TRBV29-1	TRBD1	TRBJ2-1	TGCAGCGTTGAAGCCCCCGAGGACAGGGTCGGCAATGAGCAGTTCTTC	CSVEAPEDRVGNEQFF
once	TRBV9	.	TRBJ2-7	TGTGCCAGCAGCGTAGGCGGACTAGTAGGGGGCGAGCAGTACTTC	CASSVGGLVGGEQYF
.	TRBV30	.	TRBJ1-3	TGTGCCTGGCAGTCGGGGGTCTTCGCTGGAAACACCATATATTTT	CAWQSGVFAGNTIYF
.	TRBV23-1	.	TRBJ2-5	TGCGCCAGCACCCCCCCAGGGGAGGAGACCCAGTACTTC	CASTPPGEETQYF
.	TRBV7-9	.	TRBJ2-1	TGTGCCAGCTTAGGCAGGTCGAGCTCCTACAATGAGCAGTTCTTC	CASLGRSSSYNEQFF
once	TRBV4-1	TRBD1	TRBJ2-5	TGCGCCAGCAGCCAACAGGGGGATGTGAAGACCCAGTACTTC	CASSQQGDVKTQYF
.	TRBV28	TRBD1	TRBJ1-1	TGTGCCAGCAGTTGGGGGACAGGACCATCGAACACTGAAGCTTTCTTT	CASSWGTGPSNTEAFF
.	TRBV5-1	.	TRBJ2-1	TGCGCCAGCAGCTTGGTCGGTCGAGCGGGCCCCTACAATGAGCAGTTCTTC	CASSLVGRAGPYNEQFF
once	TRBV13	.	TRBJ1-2	TGTGCCAGCAGCCTCCTGGACGAGGGGTTAGGCGGCTACACCTTC	CASSLLDEGLGGYTF
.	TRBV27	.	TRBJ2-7	TGTGCCAGCAGTCACACACAGTTCTACGAGCAGTACTTC	CASSHTQFYEQYF
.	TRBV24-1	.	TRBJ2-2	TGTGCCACCAGTGATTTATCGGGGGCCGGGGAGCTGTTTTTT	CATSDLSGAGELFF
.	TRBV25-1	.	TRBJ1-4	TGTGCCAGCAGTGAATCAGCAGGGAGGGATGAAAAACTGTTTTTT	CASSESAGRDEKLFF
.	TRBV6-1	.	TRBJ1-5	TGTGCCAGCAGTGACCCCCCGTTAAATCAGCCCCAGCATTTT	CASSDPPLNQPQHF
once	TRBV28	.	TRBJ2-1	TGTGCCAGCAGTTTCCCAGTGCCGACTAGTGGGCTCAGATATGAGCAGTTCTTC	CASSFPVPTSGLRYEQFF
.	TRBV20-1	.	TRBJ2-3	TGCAGTGCAAACCCCCACAGCCCGGTGGATAATACGCAGTATTTT	CSANPHSPVDNTQYF
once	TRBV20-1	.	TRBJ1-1	TGCAGTGCCGATCCCCAGGGCCTGAACACTGAAGCTTTCTTT	CSADPQGLNTEAFF
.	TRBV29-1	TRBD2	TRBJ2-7	TGCAGCGTGGATGCTAGCGGGAGGCGGAACGAGCAGTACTTC	CSVDASGRRNEQYF